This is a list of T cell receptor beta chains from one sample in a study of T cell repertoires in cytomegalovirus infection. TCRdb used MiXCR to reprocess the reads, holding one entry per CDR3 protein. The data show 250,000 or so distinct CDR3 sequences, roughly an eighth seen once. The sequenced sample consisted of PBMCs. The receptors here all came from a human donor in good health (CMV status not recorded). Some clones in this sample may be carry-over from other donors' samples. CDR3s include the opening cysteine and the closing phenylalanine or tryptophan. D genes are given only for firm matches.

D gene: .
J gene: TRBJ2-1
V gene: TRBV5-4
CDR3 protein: CASSPDGSSYNEQFF

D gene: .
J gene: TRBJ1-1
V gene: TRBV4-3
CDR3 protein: CASSQDTENTEAFF

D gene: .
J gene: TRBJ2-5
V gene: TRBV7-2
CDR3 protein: CASSPPGTRETQYF

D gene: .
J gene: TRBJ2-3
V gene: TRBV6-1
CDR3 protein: CASSEGRRLDTQYF

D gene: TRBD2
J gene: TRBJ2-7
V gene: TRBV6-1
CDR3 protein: CASCRTSGSTEQYF

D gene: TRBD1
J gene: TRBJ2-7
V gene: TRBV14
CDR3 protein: CASSRPGQGAPEQYF

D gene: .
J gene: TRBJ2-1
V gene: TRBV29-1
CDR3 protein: CSVEEGSKVYNEQFF

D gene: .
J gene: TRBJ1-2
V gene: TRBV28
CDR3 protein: CASSLPRDRGYTF

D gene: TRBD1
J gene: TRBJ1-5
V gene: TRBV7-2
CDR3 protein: CASSYSGQGGQPQHF

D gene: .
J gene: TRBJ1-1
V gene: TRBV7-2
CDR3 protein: CASSPDSRTEAFF

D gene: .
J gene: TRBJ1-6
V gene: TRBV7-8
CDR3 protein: CASSPRGRAPLHF

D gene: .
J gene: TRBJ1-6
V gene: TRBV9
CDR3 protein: CASSVGDGTPLHF

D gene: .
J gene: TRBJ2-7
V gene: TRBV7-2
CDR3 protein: CASSPPSHEQYF

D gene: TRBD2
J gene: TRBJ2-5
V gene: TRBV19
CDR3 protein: CASSTGLAVQETQYF

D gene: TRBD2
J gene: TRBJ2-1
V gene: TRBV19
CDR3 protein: CASSEDSGSTGFF

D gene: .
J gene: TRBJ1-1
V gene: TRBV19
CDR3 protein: CASSMRGYTEAFF

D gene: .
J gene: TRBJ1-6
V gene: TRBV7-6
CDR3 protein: CASSREAAFELSSYNSPLHF

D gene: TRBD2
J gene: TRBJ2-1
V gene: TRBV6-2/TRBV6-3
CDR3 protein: CASLLGVAGGNEQFF

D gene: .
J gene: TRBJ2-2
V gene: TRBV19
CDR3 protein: CASSMPGGPNTGELFF

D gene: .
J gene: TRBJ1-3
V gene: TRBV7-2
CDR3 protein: CASSLAGAENTIYF

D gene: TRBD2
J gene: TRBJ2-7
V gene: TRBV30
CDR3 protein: CAWSVGGTTPSEQYF

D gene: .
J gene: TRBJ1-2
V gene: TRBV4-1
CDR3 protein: CASSQERVGGYTF

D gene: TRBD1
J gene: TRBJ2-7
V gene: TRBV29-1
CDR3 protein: CSAGGPDRVYEQYF

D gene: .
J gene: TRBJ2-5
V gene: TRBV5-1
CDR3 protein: CASSSNRVPQETQYF

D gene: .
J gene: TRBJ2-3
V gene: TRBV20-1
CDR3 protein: CSARDRGRDTQYF

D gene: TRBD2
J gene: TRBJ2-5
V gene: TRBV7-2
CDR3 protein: CASSLASTSGQETQYF

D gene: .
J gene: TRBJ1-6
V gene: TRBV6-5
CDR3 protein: CASSFFRQSSYNSPLHF

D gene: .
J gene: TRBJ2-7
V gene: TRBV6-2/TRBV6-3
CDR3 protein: CASSYEFYEQYF

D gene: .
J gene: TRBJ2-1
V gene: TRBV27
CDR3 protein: CASSLNRGGGEQFF

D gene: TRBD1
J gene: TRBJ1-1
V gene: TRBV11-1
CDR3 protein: CASSRDRGNTEAFF

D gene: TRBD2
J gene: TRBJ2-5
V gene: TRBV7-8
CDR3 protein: CASSHLSGNRIKTQYF

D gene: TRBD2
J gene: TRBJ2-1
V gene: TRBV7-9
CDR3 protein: CASTHGGAKNEQFF

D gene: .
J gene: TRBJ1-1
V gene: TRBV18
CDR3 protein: CASSPPQGFTEAFF

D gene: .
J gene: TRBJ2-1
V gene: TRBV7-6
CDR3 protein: CASSPSMRFGGSSYNEQFF

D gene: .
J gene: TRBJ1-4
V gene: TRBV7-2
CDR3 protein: CASSTGIALSEKLFF

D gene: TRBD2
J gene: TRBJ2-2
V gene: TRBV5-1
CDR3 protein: CASLAGANTGELFF

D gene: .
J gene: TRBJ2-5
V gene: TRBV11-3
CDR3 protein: CASSSRTVQETQYF

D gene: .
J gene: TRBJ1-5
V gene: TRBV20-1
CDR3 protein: CSAREGQPQHF

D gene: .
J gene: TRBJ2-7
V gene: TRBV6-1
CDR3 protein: CASSRDNSYEQYF

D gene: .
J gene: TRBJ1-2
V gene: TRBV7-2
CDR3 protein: CASSLDQNYGYTF

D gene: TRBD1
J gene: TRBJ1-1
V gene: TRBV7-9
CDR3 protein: CASSPTAGQGIRHTEAFF

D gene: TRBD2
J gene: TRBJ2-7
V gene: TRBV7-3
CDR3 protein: CASSSNRNGEGHEQYF

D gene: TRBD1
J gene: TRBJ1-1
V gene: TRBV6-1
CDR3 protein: CASRLTGAVNTEAFF

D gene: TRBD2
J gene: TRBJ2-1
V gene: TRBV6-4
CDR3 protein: CASSDSRRGAPSEQFF

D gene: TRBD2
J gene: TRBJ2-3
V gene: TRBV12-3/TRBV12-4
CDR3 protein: CASSPVLAGVTDTQYF

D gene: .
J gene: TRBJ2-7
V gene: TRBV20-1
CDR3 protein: CSARAWGPADEQYF

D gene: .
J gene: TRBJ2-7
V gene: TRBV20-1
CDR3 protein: CSARDDGAGTSEQYF

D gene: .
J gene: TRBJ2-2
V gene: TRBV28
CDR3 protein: CASRAWGQGNTGELFF

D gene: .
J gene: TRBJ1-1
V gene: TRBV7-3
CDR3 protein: CASSPQPGQNTEAFF

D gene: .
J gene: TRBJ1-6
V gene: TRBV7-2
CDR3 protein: CASSLDVSSPLHF

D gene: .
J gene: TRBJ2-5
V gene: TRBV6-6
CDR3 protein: CASSYFEAGQTQHF